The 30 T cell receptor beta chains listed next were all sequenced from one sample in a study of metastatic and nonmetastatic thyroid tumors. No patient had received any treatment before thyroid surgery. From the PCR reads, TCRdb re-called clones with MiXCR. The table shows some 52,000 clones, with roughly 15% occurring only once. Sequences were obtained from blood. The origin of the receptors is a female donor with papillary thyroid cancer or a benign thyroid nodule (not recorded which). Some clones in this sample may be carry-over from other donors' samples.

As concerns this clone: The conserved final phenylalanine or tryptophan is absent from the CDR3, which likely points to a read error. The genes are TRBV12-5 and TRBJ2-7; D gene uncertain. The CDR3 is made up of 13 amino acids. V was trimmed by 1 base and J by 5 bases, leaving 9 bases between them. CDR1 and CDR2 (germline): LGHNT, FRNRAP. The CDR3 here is CASGLAVLDEQYL. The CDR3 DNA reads TGTGCTAGTGGTTTGGCCGTGCTCGACGAGCAGTACCTC.

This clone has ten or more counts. For the CDR3, the DNA is TGTGCCAGCAGATTCTTAGAAGGGAGGCAGTATTTT. Encoded protein: CASRFLEGRQYF. The V call is TRBV6-1, the J call TRBJ2-3; D is perhaps TRBD2 (5 bases). Trimming took off 6 bases at V and 11 bases at J, with 15 bases between the two ends. The CDR3 is 12 residues long. The germline V gene encodes CDR1 MNHNS and CDR2 SASEGT.

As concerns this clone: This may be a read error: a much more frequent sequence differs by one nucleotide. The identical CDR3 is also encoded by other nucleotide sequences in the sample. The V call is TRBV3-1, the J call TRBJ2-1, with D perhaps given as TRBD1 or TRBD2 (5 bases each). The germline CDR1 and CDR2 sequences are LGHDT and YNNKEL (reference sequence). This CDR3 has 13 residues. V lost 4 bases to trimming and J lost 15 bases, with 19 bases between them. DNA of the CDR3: TGTGCCAGCAGCCCCGGGACCCTCGGAGCCCTGTTCTTC. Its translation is CASSPGTLGALFF.

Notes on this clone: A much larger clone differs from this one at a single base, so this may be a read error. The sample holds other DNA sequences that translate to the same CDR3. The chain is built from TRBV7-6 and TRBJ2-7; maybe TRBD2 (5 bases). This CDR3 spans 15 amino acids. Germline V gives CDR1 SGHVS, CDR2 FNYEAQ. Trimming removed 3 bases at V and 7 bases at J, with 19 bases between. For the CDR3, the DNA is TGTGCCAGCAGCTTCAGCGGTAGTTTGTCGGGGGAGCAGTACTTC. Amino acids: CASSFSGSLSGEQYF. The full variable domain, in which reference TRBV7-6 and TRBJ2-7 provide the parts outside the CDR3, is GAGVSQSPRYKVTKRGQDVALRCDPISGHVSLYWYRQALGQGPEFLTYFNYEAQQDKSGLPNDRFSAERPEGSISTLTIQRTEQRDSAMYRCASSFSGSLSGEQYFGPGTRLTVT.

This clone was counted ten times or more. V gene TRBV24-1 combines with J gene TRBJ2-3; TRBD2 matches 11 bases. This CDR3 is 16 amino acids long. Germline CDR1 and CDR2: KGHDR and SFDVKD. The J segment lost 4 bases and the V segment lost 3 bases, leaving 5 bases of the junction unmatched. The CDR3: CATSDPRLAGSDTQYF. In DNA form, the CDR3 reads TGTGCCACCAGTGATCCTAGACTAGCGGGATCAGATACGCAGTATTTT.

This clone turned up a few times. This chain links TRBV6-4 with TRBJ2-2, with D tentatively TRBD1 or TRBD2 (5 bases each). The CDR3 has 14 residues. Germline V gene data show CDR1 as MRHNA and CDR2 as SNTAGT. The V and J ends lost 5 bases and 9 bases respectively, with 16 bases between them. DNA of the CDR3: TGTGCCAGCAGTATAGTTGGGGGAACCAGGGAGCTGTTTTTT. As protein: CASSIVGGTRELFF.

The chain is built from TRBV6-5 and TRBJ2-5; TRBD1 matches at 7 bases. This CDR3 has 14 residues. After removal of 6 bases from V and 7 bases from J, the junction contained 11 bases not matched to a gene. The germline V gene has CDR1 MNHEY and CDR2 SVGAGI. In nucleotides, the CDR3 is TGTGCCAGCAGACAGGACAGGTCTGGGGGGACCCAGTACTTC. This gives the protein CASRQDRSGGTQYF.

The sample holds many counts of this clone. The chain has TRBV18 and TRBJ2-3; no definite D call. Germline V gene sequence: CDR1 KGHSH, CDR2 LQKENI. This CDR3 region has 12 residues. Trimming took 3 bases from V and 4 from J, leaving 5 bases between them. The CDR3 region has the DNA TGTGCCAGCTCACCCGTGCCAGATACGCAGTATTTT. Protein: CASSPVPDTQYF.

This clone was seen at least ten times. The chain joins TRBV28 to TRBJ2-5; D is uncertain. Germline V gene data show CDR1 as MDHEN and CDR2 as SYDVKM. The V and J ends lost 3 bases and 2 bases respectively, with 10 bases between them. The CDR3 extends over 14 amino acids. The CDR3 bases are TGTGCCAGCAGTTTTGGCGGAGAACAAGAGACCCAGTACTTC. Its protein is CASSFGGEQETQYF.

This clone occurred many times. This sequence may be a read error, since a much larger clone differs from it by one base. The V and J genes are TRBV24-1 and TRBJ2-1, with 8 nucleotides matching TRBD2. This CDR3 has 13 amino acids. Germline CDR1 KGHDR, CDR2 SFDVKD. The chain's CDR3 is CATGDPAGDEQFF. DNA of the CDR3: TGTGCCACCGGTGATCCAGCGGGAGATGAGCAGTTCTTC.

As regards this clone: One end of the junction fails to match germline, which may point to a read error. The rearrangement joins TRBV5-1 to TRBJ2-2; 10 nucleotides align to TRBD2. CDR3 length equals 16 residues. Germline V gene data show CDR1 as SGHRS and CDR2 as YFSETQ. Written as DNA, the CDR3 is TGCGCCAGCAGTTTGGGACTAGCGACAAACACCGGGGAGCTGTTTTTT. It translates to CASSLGLATNTGELFF.

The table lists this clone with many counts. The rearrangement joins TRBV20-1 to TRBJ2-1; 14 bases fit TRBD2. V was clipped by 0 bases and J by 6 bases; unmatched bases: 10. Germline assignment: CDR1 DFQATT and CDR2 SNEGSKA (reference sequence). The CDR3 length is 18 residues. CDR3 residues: CSARDGTSGSDLSNEQFF. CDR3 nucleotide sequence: TGCAGTGCTAGAGATGGGACTAGCGGGAGTGATCTGAGCAATGAGCAGTTCTTC.

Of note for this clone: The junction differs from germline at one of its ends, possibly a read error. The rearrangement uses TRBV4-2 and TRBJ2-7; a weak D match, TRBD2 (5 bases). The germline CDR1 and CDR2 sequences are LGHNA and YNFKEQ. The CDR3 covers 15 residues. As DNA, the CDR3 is TGTTCCAGCAGCCATCCTCAGACTATCGGGTCCGAGCAGTACTTC. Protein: CSSSHPQTIGSEQYF.

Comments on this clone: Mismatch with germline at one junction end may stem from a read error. This CDR3 is CAISPQGLAGNSGANVLTF. CDR3 bases: TGTGCCATCAGCCCACAGGGACTAGCGGGGAACTCTGGGGCCAACGTCCTGACTTTC. The V call is TRBV11-2, the J call TRBJ2-6, with 13 bases matching TRBD2. Per the germline V gene, CDR1 is SGHAT and CDR2 is FQNNGV. The CDR3 is 19 amino acids.

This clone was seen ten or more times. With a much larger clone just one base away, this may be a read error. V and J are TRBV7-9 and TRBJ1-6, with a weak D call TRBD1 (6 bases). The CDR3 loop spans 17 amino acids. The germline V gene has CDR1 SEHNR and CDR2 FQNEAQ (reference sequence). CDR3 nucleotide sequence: TGTGCCAGCAGCTCAGGGGATACCCTACTATCTAATTCACCCCCCCACTTT. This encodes CASSSGDTLLSNSPPHF.

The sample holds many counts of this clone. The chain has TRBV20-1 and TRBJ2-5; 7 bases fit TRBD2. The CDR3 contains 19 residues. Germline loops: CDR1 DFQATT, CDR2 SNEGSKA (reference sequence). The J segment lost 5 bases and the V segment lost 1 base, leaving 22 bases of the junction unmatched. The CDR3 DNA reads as TGCAGTGCTAGAGGTTCTCACACCGGGTGGGGAGGGCCTATGGAGACCCAGTACTTC. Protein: CSARGSHTGWGGPMETQYF.

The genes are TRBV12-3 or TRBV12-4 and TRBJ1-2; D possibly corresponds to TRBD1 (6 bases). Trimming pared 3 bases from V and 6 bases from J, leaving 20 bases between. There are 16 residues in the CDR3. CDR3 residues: CASSFETGSVGDGYTF. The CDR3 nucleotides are TGTGCCAGCAGTTTTGAAACAGGGTCGGTCGGGGATGGCTACACCTTC.

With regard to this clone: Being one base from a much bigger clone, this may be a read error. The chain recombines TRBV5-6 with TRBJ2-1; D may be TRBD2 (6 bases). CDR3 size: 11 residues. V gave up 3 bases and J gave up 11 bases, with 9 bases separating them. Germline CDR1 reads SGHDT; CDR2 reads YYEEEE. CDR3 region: CASSWGDKQFF. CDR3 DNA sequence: TGTGCCAGCAGCTGGGGGGATAAGCAGTTCTTC.

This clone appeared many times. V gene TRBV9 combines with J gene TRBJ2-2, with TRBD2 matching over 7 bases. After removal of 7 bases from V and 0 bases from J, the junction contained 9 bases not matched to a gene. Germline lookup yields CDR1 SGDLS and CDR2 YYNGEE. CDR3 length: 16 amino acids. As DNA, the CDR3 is TGTGCCAGCGGAGGATGGGCGGGAGCGAACACCGGGGAGCTGTTTTTT. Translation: CASGGWAGANTGELFF.

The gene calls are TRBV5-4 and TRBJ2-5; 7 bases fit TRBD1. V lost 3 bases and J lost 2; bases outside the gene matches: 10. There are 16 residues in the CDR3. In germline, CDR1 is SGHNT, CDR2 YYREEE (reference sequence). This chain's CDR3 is CASSSIHPGQQETQYF. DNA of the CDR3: TGTGCCAGCAGCTCGATACATCCGGGACAGCAAGAGACCCAGTACTTC.

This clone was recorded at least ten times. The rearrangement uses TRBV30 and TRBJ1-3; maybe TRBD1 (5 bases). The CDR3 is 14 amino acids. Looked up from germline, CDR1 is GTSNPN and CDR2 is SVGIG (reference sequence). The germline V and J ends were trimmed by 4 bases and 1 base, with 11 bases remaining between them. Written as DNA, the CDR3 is TGTGCCTGGATTGCCCAGGGATCTGGAAACACCATATATTTT. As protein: CAWIAQGSGNTIYF.

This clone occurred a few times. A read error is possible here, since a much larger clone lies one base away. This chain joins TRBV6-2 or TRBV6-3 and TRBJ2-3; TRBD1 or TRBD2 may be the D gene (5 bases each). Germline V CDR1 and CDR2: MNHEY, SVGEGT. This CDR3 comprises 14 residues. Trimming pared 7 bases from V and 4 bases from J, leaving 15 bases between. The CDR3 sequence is CASIPEGPADTQYF. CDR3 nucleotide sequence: TGTGCCAGCATCCCAGAGGGGCCCGCAGATACGCAGTATTTT.

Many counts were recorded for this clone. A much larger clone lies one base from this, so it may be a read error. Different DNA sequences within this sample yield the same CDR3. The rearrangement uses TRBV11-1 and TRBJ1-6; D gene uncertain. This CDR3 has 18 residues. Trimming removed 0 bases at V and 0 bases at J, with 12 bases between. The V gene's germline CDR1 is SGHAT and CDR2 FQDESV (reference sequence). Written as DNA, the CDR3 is TGTGCCAGCAGCTTAGCGCCGTGCGGGAGCTCCTATAATTCACCCCTCCACTTT. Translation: CASSLAPCGSSYNSPLHF.

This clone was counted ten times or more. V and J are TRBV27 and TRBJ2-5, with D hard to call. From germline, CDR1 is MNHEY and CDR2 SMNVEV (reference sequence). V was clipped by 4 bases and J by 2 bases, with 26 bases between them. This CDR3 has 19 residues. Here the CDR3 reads CASSSRTTEPPLIQETQYF. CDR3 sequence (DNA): TGTGCCAGCAGTTCACGCACTACGGAGCCACCCCTGATTCAAGAGACCCAGTACTTC.

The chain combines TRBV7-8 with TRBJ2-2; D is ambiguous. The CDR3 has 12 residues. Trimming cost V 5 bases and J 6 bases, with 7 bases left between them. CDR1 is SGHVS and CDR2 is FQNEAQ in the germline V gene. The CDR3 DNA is TGTGCCAGCAGCCCTGGGCCCGGGGAGCTGTTTTTT. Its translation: CASSPGPGELFF.

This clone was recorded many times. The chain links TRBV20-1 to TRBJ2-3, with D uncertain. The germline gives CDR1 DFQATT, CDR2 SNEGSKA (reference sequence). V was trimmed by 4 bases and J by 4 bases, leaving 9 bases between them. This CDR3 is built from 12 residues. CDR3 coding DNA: TGCAGTGCTATTGGCTTCGCAGATACGCAGTATTTT. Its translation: CSAIGFADTQYF.

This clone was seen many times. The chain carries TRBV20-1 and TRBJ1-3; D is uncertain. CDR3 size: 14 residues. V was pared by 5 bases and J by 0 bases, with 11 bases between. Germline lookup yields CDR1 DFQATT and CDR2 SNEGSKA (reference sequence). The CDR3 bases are TGCAGTGCTCTAGGCGGCAGCTCTGGAAACACCATATATTTT. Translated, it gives CSALGGSSGNTIYF.

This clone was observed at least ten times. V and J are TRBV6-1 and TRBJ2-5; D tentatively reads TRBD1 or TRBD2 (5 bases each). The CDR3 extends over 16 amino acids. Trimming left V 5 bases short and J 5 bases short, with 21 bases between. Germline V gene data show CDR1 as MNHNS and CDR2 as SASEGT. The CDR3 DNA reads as TGTGCCAGCAGTTTCCTAGCCTTGACAGCTCAGGAGACCCAGTACTTC. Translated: CASSFLALTAQETQYF.

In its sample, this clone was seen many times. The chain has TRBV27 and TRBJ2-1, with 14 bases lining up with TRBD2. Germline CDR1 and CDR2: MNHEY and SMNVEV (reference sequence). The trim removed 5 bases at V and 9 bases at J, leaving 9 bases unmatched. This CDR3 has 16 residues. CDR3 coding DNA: TGTGCCAGCAGTAACCGACTAGCGGGAGGGCCGGGTGAGCAGTTCTTC. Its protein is CASSNRLAGGPGEQFF.

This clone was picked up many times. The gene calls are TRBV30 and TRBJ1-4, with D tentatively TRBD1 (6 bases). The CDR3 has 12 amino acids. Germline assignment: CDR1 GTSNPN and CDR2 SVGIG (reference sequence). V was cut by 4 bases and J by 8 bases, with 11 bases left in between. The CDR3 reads CAWNPGQEKLFF. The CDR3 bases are TGTGCCTGGAACCCCGGACAGGAAAAACTGTTTTTT. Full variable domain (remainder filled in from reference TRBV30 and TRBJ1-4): SQTIHQWPATLVQPVGSPLSLECTVEGTSNPNLYWYRQAAGRGLQLLFYSVGIGQISSEVPQNLSASRPQDRQFILSSKKLLLSDSGFYLCAWNPGQEKLFFGSGTQLSVL.